The 20 T cell receptor beta chains presented below share a single source sample, sequenced in a study of blood T cell repertoires in COVID-19. Libraries were prepared by immunoSEQ multiplex PCR; TCRdb keeps only in-frame clonotypes and omits some of them. The sample contains approximately 120,000 clones, approximately 80% of which appear only once. Sequencing was performed on peripheral blood. These receptors were taken from a man in his forties with active or convalescent COVID-19.

The genes are TRBV4-2 and TRBJ1-5; the D gene is possibly TRBD1 (6 bases). This CDR3 is 15 amino acids long. The germline V gene has CDR1 LGHNA and CDR2 YNFKEQ. V shed 0 bases and J shed 5 bases, with 11 bases lying between them. The CDR3 nucleotides are TGTGCCAGCAGCCAAGACGGACAGACCGATCAGCCCCAGCATTTT. Encoded protein: CASSQDGQTDQPQHF.

This chain's CDR3 is CASSLAESPREKLFF. In DNA, the CDR3 is TGTGCCAGTAGTCTCGCAGAGTCCCCTAGGGAAAAACTGTTTTTT. V is TRBV19 and J is TRBJ1-4, with D unclear. Germline V gene data show CDR1 as LNHDA and CDR2 as SQIVND (reference sequence). The CDR3 runs to 15 residues. The V end lost 5 bases, the J end lost 8 bases, and 18 bases lay between the germline ends.

The genes are TRBV6-1 and TRBJ1-1, with no clear D. V lost 3 bases to trimming and J lost 4 bases, with 9 bases between them. The CDR3 consists of 13 residues. The germline V gene encodes CDR1 MNHNS and CDR2 SASEGT. Here the CDR3 reads CASSDNSGTEAFF. DNA of the CDR3: TGTGCCAGCAGTGATAATAGCGGCACTGAAGCTTTCTTT.

The rearrangement uses TRBV6-2 or TRBV6-3 and TRBJ1-4; 10 nucleotides match TRBD1. Germline loops: CDR1 MNHEY, CDR2 SVGEGT. The CDR3 covers 15 residues. The V gene end was trimmed by 2 bases and the J gene end by 6 bases; junction bases not matched to a gene: 3. The CDR3 DNA sequence: TGTGCCAGCAGTTACACGGGACAGGGGCATGAAAAACTGTTTTTT. Its protein product is CASSYTGQGHEKLFF.

The chain is built from TRBV6-5 and TRBJ1-1; 8 bases are shared with TRBD1. Germline V gives CDR1 MNHEY, CDR2 SVGAGI. This CDR3 region has 11 residues. V dropped 10 bases and J dropped 7; count of bases not matched to a gene: 5. CDR3 coding DNA: TGTGCCACCTCGGGGACAGGTGAAGCTTTCTTT. This encodes CATSGTGEAFF.

The rearrangement joins TRBV19 to TRBJ1-1, with D unresolved. V lost 5 bases, J lost 0 bases, and 7 bases lay in between. Germline loops: CDR1 LNHDA, CDR2 SQIVND (reference sequence). The CDR3 has 13 residues. CDR3 region: CASSLLLNTEAFF. CDR3 coding DNA: TGTGCCAGTAGTCTCCTGTTGAACACTGAAGCTTTCTTT.

This clone was detected only a few times. This chain uses TRBV11-2 with TRBJ2-7; weak D call: TRBD2 (5 bases). Trimming took off 1 base at V and 7 bases at J, with 5 bases between the two ends. Germline V gene lookup returns CDR1 SGHAT and CDR2 FQNNGV. This CDR3 contains 11 residues. In nucleotides, the CDR3 is TGTGCCAGCAGCTTAGGGAGGGAGCAGTACTTC. Protein product: CASSLGREQYF.

CDR3: CASSAGTTGLNIQYF. For the CDR3, the DNA is TGTGCCAGTAGTGCCGGGACGACAGGGCTTAACATTCAGTACTTC. This chain connects TRBV19 to TRBJ2-4, with 7 bases that match TRBD1. Germline lookup yields CDR1 LNHDA and CDR2 SQIVND (reference sequence). Losses at the gene ends were 5 bases for V and 7 bases for J; bases not matched to a gene: 11. The CDR3 contains 15 residues.

Only a few counts were recorded for this clone. The chain employs TRBV24-1 and TRBJ2-2, with 10 bases matching TRBD2. Germline CDR1 and CDR2: KGHDR and SFDVKD. V shed 3 bases, J shed 10 bases, and the junction held 16 bases outside the gene matches. The CDR3 contains 18 residues. Written as DNA, the CDR3 is TGTGCCACCAGTGATGAAAATAGCGGGAGGTACGCTCCCTTGGAGCTGTTTTTT. It codes for CATSDENSGRYAPLELFF.

This rearrangement joins TRBV30 to TRBJ2-7, with 9 bases identical to TRBD2. J gave up 2 bases and V 3 bases, and 5 bases lay outside the gene matches. CDR1 and CDR2 from the germline V gene are GTSNPN and SVGIG (reference sequence). The CDR3 is made up of 14 amino acids. The CDR3 protein is CAWRDSGRAYEQYF. CDR3 bases: TGTGCCTGGAGGGATAGCGGGAGAGCCTACGAGCAGTACTTC.

This chain joins TRBV20-1 and TRBJ1-5; D is unclear. With 3 bases removed from V and 1 base from J, the gap between germline ends came to 13 bases. CDR3 length: 15 residues. Germline assignment: CDR1 DFQATT and CDR2 SNEGSKA (reference sequence). In nucleotides, the CDR3 is TGCAGTGCTAGTTCTGCCACAACCAGCAATCAGCCCCAGCATTTT. Translation gives CSASSATTSNQPQHF.

This chain connects TRBV5-4 to TRBJ1-3; 8 bases align to TRBD1. CDR1 is SGHNT, CDR2 YYREEE, per germline (reference sequence). Losses at the gene ends were 0 bases for V and 1 base for J; bases not matched to a gene: 6. This CDR3 has 17 residues. The CDR3: CASSLDRGGQSGNTIYF. DNA for the CDR3: TGTGCCAGCAGCTTGGACAGGGGGGGGCAATCTGGAAACACCATATATTTT. The full variable domain, completed using reference TRBV5-4 and TRBJ1-3, is ETGVTQSPTHLIKTRGQQVTLRCSSQSGHNTVSWYQQALGQGPQFIFQYYREEENGRGNFPPRFSGLQFPNYSSELNVNALELDDSALYLCASSLDRGGQSGNTIYFGEGSWLTVV.

In this sample, this clone turned up many times. DNA for the CDR3: TGTGCCAGCAGTCTTGGACGTGCGGGAGGCTACACCTTC. It is translated as CASSLGRAGGYTF. The chain has TRBV3-1 (or the pseudogene TRBV3-2) and TRBJ1-2; D uncertain. The CDR3 loop spans 13 amino acids. V was pared by 6 bases and J by 8 bases, with 16 bases between. Germline V gene data show CDR1 as LGHDT and CDR2 as YNNKEL (reference sequence).

V is TRBV5-4 and J is TRBJ2-1; D ambiguous. V dropped 2 bases and J dropped 7 bases, with 10 bases sitting between them. This CDR3 has 13 amino acids. Germline V gene lookup returns CDR1 SGHNT and CDR2 YYREEE (reference sequence). The CDR3 nucleotides read TGTGCCAGCAGCTTCCTCCTAAAAAATGAGCAGTTCTTC. Translated, it gives CASSFLLKNEQFF.

This chain links TRBV2 with TRBJ2-7, with a tentative D call TRBD2 (7 bases). The V end was cut by 6 bases, the J end by 0 bases, with 21 bases between. Looked up from germline, CDR1 is SNHLY and CDR2 is FYNNEI. The CDR3 runs 17 residues. CDR3 loop: CASSDATNRDYSYEQYF. The CDR3 DNA reads TGTGCCAGCAGCGACGCGACCAACAGGGACTACTCCTACGAGCAGTACTTC.

The chain combines TRBV13 with TRBJ1-1, with TRBD1 as a possible D gene (5 bases). Trimming shortened V by 4 bases and J by 3 bases, and 9 bases separated the two germline ends. The CDR3 spans 13 residues. CDR1 and CDR2 (germline): PRHDT, FYEKMQ (reference sequence). CDR3 in amino acids: CASSSLGDTEAFF. DNA for the CDR3: TGTGCCAGCAGCTCCCTAGGGGACACTGAAGCTTTCTTT.

V is TRBV4-1 and J is TRBJ1-2, with D perhaps TRBD1 (6 bases). The CDR3 spans 15 residues. Germline CDR1 reads MGHRA; CDR2 reads YSYEKL. With 1 base removed from V and 0 bases from J, the gap between germline ends came to 9 bases. CDR3: CASSQADRANYGYTF. The CDR3 nucleotides read TGCGCCAGCAGCCAAGCGGACAGAGCTAACTATGGCTACACCTTC.

V gene TRBV6-5 combines with J gene TRBJ2-7, with a possible D match to TRBD1 (6 bases). CDR1 and CDR2 from the germline V gene are MNHEY and SVGAGI. This CDR3 contains 15 residues. Between the trimmed V and J ends, which lost 7 bases and 1 base, there was a span of 17 bases. For the CDR3, the DNA is TGTGCCAGCACCGAGTGGGGGCTGTTTTCCTACGAGCAGTACTTC. This codes for CASTEWGLFSYEQYF.

This chain connects TRBV6-5 to TRBJ2-2; weak D call: TRBD2 (7 bases). In germline, CDR1 is MNHEY, CDR2 SVGAGI. With 2 bases removed from V and 4 bases from J, the gap between germline ends came to 8 bases. This CDR3 spans 14 amino acids. CDR3 nucleotide sequence: TGTGCCAGCAGTTACAGGGGGGGCACCGGGGAGCTGTTTTTT. It specifies CASSYRGGTGELFF.

DNA of the CDR3: TGTGCCAGTAGTATAGGGAGGGGAGCCGCCTACGAGCAGTACTTC. This codes for CASSIGRGAAYEQYF. The V call is TRBV19, the J call TRBJ2-7, with a weak D call TRBD2 (6 bases). CDR1 and CDR2 from the germline V gene are LNHDA and SQIVND (reference sequence). The length of the CDR3 is 15 residues. The germline V and J ends were trimmed by 1 base and 2 bases, with 12 bases remaining between them.